The 7 T cell receptor beta chains below were found in one sample sequenced in a study of identical twins. TCRdb reanalysed the 5' RACE reads using MiXCR and keeps one entry per CDR3 protein. The data contain under 250,000 distinct CDR3 sequences, less than 9.5% of them singletons. Sample: memory (CD45RO+) T cells sorted from blood. The source of these receptors is a woman between 18 and 30 years old in good health.

The gene calls are TRBV9 and TRBJ1-3, with TRBD1 as a possible D gene (5 bases). The CDR3 length is 12 residues. The germline V gene encodes CDR1 SGDLS and CDR2 YYNGEE. Trimming stripped 0 bases from V and 11 bases from J, with 9 bases between. The CDR3 DNA reads as TGTGCCAGCAGCGTAGCAGGGTATCCCATATATTTT. Its translation: CASSVAGYPIYF.

This chain links TRBV7-8 with TRBJ2-1; 12 nucleotides match TRBD2. V trimming: 5 bases; J trimming: 4 bases; junction bases outside the gene matches: 18. Germline CDR1 is SGHVS and CDR2 is FQNEAQ. This CDR3 has 20 amino acids. DNA of the CDR3: TGTGCCAGCAGCCAGGATAACCGGAAGACTAGCGGGAGAACGTACAATGAGCAGTTCTTC. Its protein is CASSQDNRKTSGRTYNEQFF. Full variable domain (outside the CDR3, taken from reference TRBV7-8 and TRBJ2-1): GAGVSQSPRYKVAKRGQDVALRCDPISGHVSLFWYQQALGQGPEFLTYFQNEAQLDKSGLPSDRFFAERPEGSVSTLKIQRTQQEDSAVYLCASSQDNRKTSGRTYNEQFFGPGTRLTVL.

This chain joins TRBV30 and TRBJ1-4; the D is unclear. This CDR3 contains 13 residues. V lost 4 bases, J lost 6 bases, and 12 bases lay in between. CDR1 and CDR2 from the germline V gene are GTSNPN and SVGIG (reference sequence). The CDR3 DNA reads TGTGCCTGGAAGCGGCAGGCCTATGAAAAACTGTTTTTT. Protein sequence: CAWKRQAYEKLFF.

This clonotype was found a few times. V is TRBV7-2 and J is TRBJ2-7; D ambiguous. V was shortened by 4 bases and J by 3 bases, with 10 bases between the two germline ends. Germline lookup yields CDR1 SGHTA and CDR2 FQGNSA. This CDR3 region has 13 residues. Here the CDR3 DNA reads TGTGCCAGCAGCTCGCCCGGCCGCTACGAGCAGTACTTC. Protein sequence: CASSSPGRYEQYF.

This clonotype has at least ten counts. The chain recombines TRBV12-3 or TRBV12-4 with TRBJ1-6, with 9 bases lining up with TRBD1. The CDR3 has 14 amino acids. Trimming removed 6 bases from V and 8 bases from J; junction bases left unmatched: 5. In nucleotides, the CDR3 is TGTGCCAGCAGGACGGGGACAGGGTATTCACCCCTCCACTTT. Its translation: CASRTGTGYSPLHF.

The rearrangement uses TRBV7-9 and TRBJ2-7; no clear D gene. Per germline, CDR1 SEHNR and CDR2 FQNEAQ (reference sequence). Trimming removed 6 bases from V and 3 bases from J, with 9 bases in between. The CDR3 consists of 12 residues. The CDR3 nucleotides are TGTGCCAGCAGTCGTAACTACTACGAGCAGTACTTC. Protein: CASSRNYYEQYF. Combining the CDR3 with reference TRBV7-9 and TRBJ2-7 gives the whole variable domain DTGVSQNPRHKITKRGQNVTFRCDPISEHNRLYWYRQTLGQGPEFLTYFQNEAQLEKSRLLSDRFSAERPKGSFSTLEIQRTEQGDSAMYLCASSRNYYEQYFGPGTRLTVT.

This clonotype was recorded many times. This chain uses TRBV5-1 with TRBJ2-1; 7 nucleotides line up with TRBD1. J lost 12 bases, V lost 4 bases, and 7 bases had no gene match. Looked up from germline, CDR1 is SGHRS and CDR2 is YFSETQ. The CDR3 runs 12 residues. CDR3 in DNA: TGCGCCAGCAGCCAGACAGGGATGAGGCAGTTCTTC. Protein product: CASSQTGMRQFF.